The next 26 T cell receptor beta chains were all read from a single sample in a study of OX40 agonist ivuxolimab in advanced cancers. Profiled with immunoSEQ multiplex PCR; TCRdb holds only in-frame clones, not every one. The profile shows tens of thousands of clones, 75% to 80% of them singletons. The source was CD4+ or CD8+ T cells sorted from blood, collected in a trial of the OX40 agonist ivuxolimab. The receptor source for this set is an adult with an advanced solid tumor such as melanoma, head and neck, liver or kidney cancer.

The chain has TRBV25-1 and TRBJ2-2, with D uncertain. Trimming cost V 6 bases and J 6 bases, with 5 bases left between them. CDR1 is MGHDK and CDR2 is SYGVNS in the germline V gene. The CDR3 runs to 11 residues. CDR3 region: CASRSPGELFF. DNA for the CDR3: TGTGCCAGCAGGTCCCCCGGGGAGCTGTTTTTT.

This clone was recorded once. V gene TRBV5-1 combines with J gene TRBJ1-1; D perhaps matches TRBD1 (6 bases). V lost 0 bases and J 1 base, leaving 7 bases between the germline ends. CDR3 size: 14 residues. Germline CDR1 is SGHRS and CDR2 is YFSETQ. The CDR3 DNA is TGCGCCAGCAGCTTGGACAGGGCGAACACTGAAGCTTTCTTT. It yields the protein CASSLDRANTEAFF.

This chain joins TRBV21-1 and TRBJ1-4; the table assigns TRBD1, which was not confirmed against the DNA. TRBV21-1 is designated a pseudogene. The CDR3 has 17 amino acids. The CDR3 sequence: CASSKQVARSYNEKLFF. CDR3 nucleotide sequence: TGTGCCAGCAGCAAACAGGTGGCAAGATCCTATAATGAAAAACTGTTTTTT.

The chain recombines TRBV28 with TRBJ2-5; possible D gene TRBD1, 6 bases. The CDR3 is made up of 14 amino acids. CDR1 and CDR2 from the germline V gene are MDHEN and SYDVKM. V was pared by 6 bases and J by 2 bases, with 13 bases between. The CDR3 nucleotides read TGTGCCAGCAGGTTTTTGGACAGACAAGAGACCCAGTACTTC. Translated, it gives CASRFLDRQETQYF.

The chain uses TRBV14 and TRBJ2-3; TRBD1 is a possible D gene (6 bases). Trimming stripped 3 bases from V and 4 bases from J, with 14 bases between. This CDR3 has 15 amino acids. Germline V lookup: CDR1 SGHDN, CDR2 FVKESK. The CDR3 coding sequence is TGTGCCAGCAGCCAGCAGGGGAGCATCCCAGATACGCAGTATTTT. It is translated as CASSQQGSIPDTQYF.

This chain connects TRBV28 to TRBJ1-2; no definite D call. The CDR3 extends over 12 amino acids. V was cut by 7 bases and J by 12 bases, with 18 bases left in between. Germline-derived CDR1 and CDR2 are MDHEN and SYDVKM. The CDR3 sequence is CASTRGMQVHTF. In nucleotides, the CDR3 is TGTGCCAGCACGCGGGGAATGCAGGTCCACACCTTC.

This sequence joins TRBV11-2 and TRBJ2-7; D unresolved. The CDR3 is 13 residues long. V lost 1 base to trimming and J lost 6 bases, with 10 bases between them. In germline, CDR1 is SGHAT, CDR2 FQNNGV. The DNA for the CDR3 is TGTGCCAGCAGCTTAGGAGGTATAGGCGAGCAGTACTTC. It encodes CASSLGGIGEQYF.

The chain joins TRBV19 to TRBJ2-1; no reliable D call. Germline V CDR1 and CDR2: LNHDA, SQIVND (reference sequence). The CDR3 contains 12 residues. Here the CDR3 DNA reads TGTGCAGCGATGGGCGGTTACAATGAGCAGTTCTTC. Translated: CAAMGGYNEQFF.

This clone was seen only a few times. V usage is TRBV30 and J usage is TRBJ2-7; 7 nucleotides agree with TRBD2. Germline V gene data show CDR1 as GTSNPN and CDR2 as SVGIG (reference sequence). The CDR3 runs 12 residues. V trimming: 3 bases; J trimming: 9 bases; junction bases outside the gene matches: 8. This CDR3 reads CAWRTTSKPQYF. DNA of the CDR3: TGTGCCTGGAGAACGACTAGCAAGCCGCAGTACTTC.

The chain couples TRBV6-5 to TRBJ2-7; D is uncertain. The CDR3 consists of 14 residues. From germline, CDR1 is MNHEY and CDR2 SVGAGI. V lost 5 bases and J lost 3, with 14 bases in between. CDR3 amino acids: CASSPDGAFYEQYF. In nucleotides, the CDR3 is TGTGCCAGCAGTCCCGACGGCGCTTTCTACGAGCAGTACTTC.

J is TRBJ1-5 and V is TRBV6-1; tentatively, D is TRBD1 (5 bases). The V gene lost 1 base and the J gene lost 4 bases, with 17 bases spanning the gap. Per germline, CDR1 MNHNS and CDR2 SASEGT. CDR3 length: 17 residues. The CDR3 is CASSEGTDSSLNQPQHF. The CDR3, as DNA: TGTGCCAGCAGTGAAGGAACCGACAGCTCACTGAATCAGCCCCAGCATTTT.

The chain joins TRBV6-5 to TRBJ2-7, with unresolved D. Per the germline V gene, CDR1 is MNHEY and CDR2 is SVGAGI. CDR3 size: 14 residues. The V gene lost 6 bases and the J gene lost 2 bases, with 14 bases spanning the gap. The CDR3 region is CASRTRRVPYEQYF. In nucleotides, the CDR3 is TGTGCCAGCAGAACGCGCCGGGTCCCCTACGAGCAGTACTTC.

V gene TRBV10-3 combines with J gene TRBJ2-7; 10 bases align to TRBD1. The germline gives CDR1 ENHRY, CDR2 SYGVKD. The CDR3 runs to 13 residues. Losses at the gene ends were 6 bases for V and 2 bases for J; bases not matched to a gene: 1. This CDR3 is CAIRGQGTYEQYF. The CDR3 bases are TGTGCCATCAGGGGACAGGGGACCTACGAGCAGTACTTC.

This clone was counted between two and nine times. This chain joins TRBV7-9 and TRBJ1-6, with TRBD1 as a possible D gene (6 bases). The CDR3 runs 15 residues. V was trimmed by 5 bases and J by 7 bases, leaving 15 bases between them. In germline, CDR1 is SEHNR, CDR2 FQNEAQ (reference sequence). Here the CDR3 DNA reads TGTGCCAGCAGCATGGGTAGGACAGCGAATTCACCCCTCCACTTT. Translating gives CASSMGRTANSPLHF. The complete variable domain, with remaining parts taken from reference TRBV7-9 and TRBJ1-6, reads DTGVSQNPRHKITKRGQNVTFRCDPISEHNRLYWYRQTLGQGPEFLTYFQNEAQLEKSRLLSDRFSAERPKGSFSTLEIQRTEQGDSAMYLCASSMGRTANSPLHFGNGTRLTVT.

This clone appeared once. The chain couples TRBV28 to TRBJ1-1; TRBD1 aligns across 7 bases. The length of the CDR3 is 15 residues. The germline gives CDR1 MDHEN, CDR2 SYDVKM. V shed 5 bases and J 0 bases; nucleotides not matched to a gene: 6. CDR3: CASSTQGKVNTEAFF. CDR3 DNA sequence: TGTGCCAGCAGTACACAGGGGAAGGTGAACACTGAAGCTTTCTTT.

The V and J genes are TRBV19 and TRBJ1-2; 10 positions match TRBD1. The V and J ends lost 5 bases and 10 bases, in that order; junction bases with no gene match: 13. The germline CDR1 and CDR2 sequences are LNHDA and SQIVND (reference sequence). This CDR3 contains 15 residues. The CDR3 DNA reads as TGTGCCAGTAGTTCTACTCGACAGGGGGCTTTTCACTACACCTTC. Its translation is CASSSTRQGAFHYTF.

The DNA for the CDR3 is TGCGCCAGCAGCCAAGATACGGGACAGGTGGAGCCCCAGCATTTT. The encoded protein is CASSQDTGQVEPQHF. J is TRBJ1-5 and V is TRBV4-1; 8 nucleotides match TRBD1. V trimming: 0 bases; J trimming: 8 bases; junction bases outside the gene matches: 6. Germline CDR1 reads MGHRA; CDR2 reads YSYEKL. This CDR3 spans 15 amino acids.

A single count supports this clone. V is TRBV11-2 and J is TRBJ1-1; D remains unclear. The V end lost 4 bases, the J end lost 4 bases, and 16 bases lay between the germline ends. Germline CDR1 SGHAT, CDR2 FQNNGV. The CDR3 is 15 amino acids. The CDR3 DNA follows: TGTGCCAGCAGCTCACCACAAGGGTACTCCACTGAAGCTTTCTTT. Its protein product is CASSSPQGYSTEAFF.

The V and J genes are TRBV5-1 and TRBJ1-5; D call uncertain. Germline CDR1 and CDR2: SGHRS and YFSETQ. This CDR3 is built from 13 residues. V shed 4 bases and J shed 2 bases, with 7 bases lying between them. The CDR3 reads CASSTDGNQPQHF. The CDR3 nucleotides read TGCGCCAGCAGCACAGATGGCAATCAGCCCCAGCATTTT.

This clone has only one observation. The gene calls are TRBV11-1 and TRBJ2-1, with TRBD2 identical over 7 bases. CDR3 length: 15 amino acids. V trimming: 3 bases; J trimming: 7 bases; junction bases outside the gene matches: 9. CDR1 and CDR2 (germline): SGHAT, FQDESV (reference sequence). The CDR3 DNA follows: TGTGCCAGCAGCTTCGGCCGCGGGAGTGGTAATGAGCAGTTCTTC. Translating it yields CASSFGRGSGNEQFF.

The sample holds one count of this clone. The V and J genes are TRBV28 and TRBJ2-3; 10 bases align to TRBD2. This CDR3 is 15 amino acids long. CDR1 is MDHEN, CDR2 SYDVKM, per germline. With V trimmed by 6 bases and J by 5 bases, 8 bases remained unmatched. DNA of the CDR3: TGTGCCAGCAGCACTAGCGGGATGAGGTTAGATACGCAGTATTTT. It yields the protein CASSTSGMRLDTQYF. The complete variable domain, with remaining parts taken from reference TRBV28 and TRBJ2-3, reads DVKVTQSSRYLVKRTGEKVFLECVQDMDHENMFWYRQDPGLGLRLIYFSYDVKMKEKGDIPEGYSVSREKKERFSLILESASTNQTSMYLCASSTSGMRLDTQYFGPGTRLTVL.

This rearrangement joins TRBV6-5 to TRBJ2-5, with D perhaps TRBD2 (6 bases). Germline assignment: CDR1 MNHEY and CDR2 SVGAGI. Trimming shortened V by 2 bases and J by 2 bases, and 12 bases separated the two germline ends. This CDR3 contains 15 residues. The CDR3 is CASSYMGLLQETQYF. CDR3 DNA: TGTGCCAGCAGTTACATGGGACTCCTACAAGAGACCCAGTACTTC.

This clone was counted once. CDR3 loop: CASSLSRSSYEQYF. The CDR3 nucleotides are TGTGCCAGCAGTTTGAGTCGGAGCTCCTACGAGCAGTACTTC. V gene TRBV27 combines with J gene TRBJ2-7; D gene uncertain. CDR1 and CDR2 (germline): MNHEY, SMNVEV (reference sequence). With 3 bases removed from V and 0 bases from J, the gap between germline ends came to 9 bases. This CDR3 spans 14 amino acids.

The chain couples TRBV11-2 to TRBJ1-2, with D possibly being TRBD1 (6 bases). The V end was cut by 4 bases, the J end by 6 bases, with 15 bases between. Germline V gene lookup returns CDR1 SGHAT and CDR2 FQNNGV. The CDR3 contains 14 residues. The CDR3 sequence: CASSSWTAFDGYTF. CDR3 sequence (DNA): TGTGCCAGCAGCTCTTGGACAGCCTTCGATGGCTACACCTTC.

V gene TRBV6-1 combines with J gene TRBJ2-2; the match to TRBD2 covers 7 bases. Germline loops: CDR1 MNHNS, CDR2 SASEGT. The CDR3 has 14 residues. Germline trimming cut 7 bases from V and 5 bases from J; bases unmatched to any gene: 7. This CDR3 is CASTAGEGTGELFF. The CDR3 region has the DNA TGTGCCAGCACTGCGGGAGAGGGTACCGGGGAGCTGTTTTTT.

The chain uses TRBV29-1 and TRBJ2-7, with 12 bases lining up with TRBD2. V trimming: 8 bases; J trimming: 2 bases; junction bases outside the gene matches: 10. CDR1 is SQVTM, CDR2 ANQGSEA, per germline. CDR3 length: 15 amino acids. The CDR3 here is CSTLGTSGSTYEQYF. Written as DNA, the CDR3 is TGCAGCACTCTCGGGACTAGCGGGTCAACCTACGAGCAGTACTTC.